This T cell receptor beta chain was captured by sequencing in a study of cytomegalovirus exposure and HLA in healthy donors. Study-wide context: The platform used for the roughly 130 validation repertoires matched that of the roughly 670 first-cohort repertoires, a later analysis reported. Study results and limitations: In vitro experiments confirmed that three CMV-associated chains were specific for CMV antigens.

Per germline, CDR1 PRHDT and CDR2 FYEKMQ (reference sequence). V gave up 3 bases and J gave up 7 bases, with 7 bases separating them. The CDR3 runs to 11 residues. Data came from immunoSEQ multiplex PCR; TCRdb stores just in-frame clones and leaves some out. The sample shows some 200,000 clones, approximately 86% of them seen only once. With respect to this clone: Its specificity is not known.

While the first cohort had 600 to 750 subjects, the donors belonged to the separate validation cohort of about 120 subjects. The sequence derives from a young man in good health and CMV-seropositive. V is TRBV13 and J is TRBJ2-7; D ambiguous. Sequenced material: PBMCs. The CDR3, as DNA: TGTGCCAGCAGCTTCTATGCTGAGCAGTACTTC. Translating it yields CASSFYAEQYF.